This TCR beta chain was observed in a study of early T cells in non-severe SARS-CoV-2 infection. Across the whole study: Bulk RNA taken from unsorted whole blood was sequenced, leaving chains unpaired.

Attachment of unique molecular identifiers to individual cDNA molecules was performed. MiXCR was run by TCRdb on the 5' RACE reads, yielding one entry per CDR3 protein. This sample yields tens of thousands of distinct CDR3 sequences, of which about 9.8% are seen a single time; approximately 15% belongs to the top ten. The CDR3 is made up of 18 amino acids. From germline, CDR1 is SGHTA and CDR2 FQGTGA. V gave up 4 bases and J gave up 2 bases, with 22 bases separating them. Overall study findings and caveats: VDJdb matching, biased toward anti-spike CD8 responses, missed private and CD4 specificities.

This clonotype was detected a few times. Its cognate antigen is unknown. The clonotype was recovered from an adult who was a healthcare worker with PCR-confirmed SARS-CoV-2 infection or an uninfected control (not recorded which). Input material: whole blood. V is TRBV7-3 and J is TRBJ2-3; unclear D gene. CDR3 nucleotide sequence: TGTGCCAGCAGCTCCTATTCGAGTCCAGCCGTCTACACAGATACGCAGTATTTT. Encoded protein: CASSSYSSPAVYTDTQYF.